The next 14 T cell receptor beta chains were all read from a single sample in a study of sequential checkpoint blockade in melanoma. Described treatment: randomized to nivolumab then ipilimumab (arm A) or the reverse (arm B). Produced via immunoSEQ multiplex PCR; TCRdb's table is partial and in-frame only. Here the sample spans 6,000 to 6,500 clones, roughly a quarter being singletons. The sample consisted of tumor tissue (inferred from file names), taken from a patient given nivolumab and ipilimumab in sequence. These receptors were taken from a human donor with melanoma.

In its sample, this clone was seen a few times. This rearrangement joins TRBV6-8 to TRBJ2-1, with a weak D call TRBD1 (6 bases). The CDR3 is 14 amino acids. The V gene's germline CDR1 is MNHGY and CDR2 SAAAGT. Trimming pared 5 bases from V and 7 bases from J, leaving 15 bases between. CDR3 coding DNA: TGTGCCAGCAGTCCCTCGACAGGAACTAATGAGCAGTTCTTC. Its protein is CASSPSTGTNEQFF.

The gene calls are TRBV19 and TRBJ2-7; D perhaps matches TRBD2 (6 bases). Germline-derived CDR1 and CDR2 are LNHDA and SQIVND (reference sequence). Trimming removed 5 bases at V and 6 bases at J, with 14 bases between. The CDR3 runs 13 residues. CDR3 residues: CASSLGLFREQYF. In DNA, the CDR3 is TGTGCCAGTAGTCTCGGACTATTCCGCGAGCAGTACTTC.

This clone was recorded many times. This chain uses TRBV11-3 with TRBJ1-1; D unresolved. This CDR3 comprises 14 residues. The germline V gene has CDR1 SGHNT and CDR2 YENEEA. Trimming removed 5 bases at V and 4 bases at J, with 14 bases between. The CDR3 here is CASSPGSRSTEAFF. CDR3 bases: TGTGCCAGCAGCCCCGGCAGTCGGTCCACTGAAGCTTTCTTT.

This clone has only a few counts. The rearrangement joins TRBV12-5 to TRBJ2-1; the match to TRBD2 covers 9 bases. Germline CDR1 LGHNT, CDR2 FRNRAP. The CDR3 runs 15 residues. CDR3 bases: TGTGCCAGCACCCCCCGTAGCGGGAGCGGGAATGAGCAGTTCTTC. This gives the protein CASTPRSGSGNEQFF.

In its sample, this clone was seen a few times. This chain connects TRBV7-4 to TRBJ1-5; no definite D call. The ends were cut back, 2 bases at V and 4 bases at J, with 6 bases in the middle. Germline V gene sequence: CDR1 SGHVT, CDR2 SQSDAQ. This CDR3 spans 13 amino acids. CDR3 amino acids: CASSLTSNQPQHF. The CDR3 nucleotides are TGTGCCAGCAGCTTAACAAGTAATCAGCCCCAGCATTTT.

The CDR3 loop reads CASRDVGGSSYNEQFF. The CDR3 region has the DNA TGCGCCAGCCGCGATGTGGGGGGGAGCTCCTACAATGAGCAGTTCTTC. V gene TRBV5-1 combines with J gene TRBJ2-1, with TRBD2 identical over 7 bases. V shed 7 bases, J shed 0 bases, and the junction held 10 bases outside the gene matches. Germline lookup yields CDR1 SGHRS and CDR2 YFSETQ. This CDR3 is built from 16 residues.

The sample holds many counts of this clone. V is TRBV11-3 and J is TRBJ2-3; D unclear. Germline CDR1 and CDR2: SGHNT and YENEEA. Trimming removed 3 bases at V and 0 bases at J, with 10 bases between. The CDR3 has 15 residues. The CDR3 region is CASSLESASTDTQYF. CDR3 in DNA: TGTGCCAGCAGCTTGGAGTCGGCAAGCACAGATACGCAGTATTTT.

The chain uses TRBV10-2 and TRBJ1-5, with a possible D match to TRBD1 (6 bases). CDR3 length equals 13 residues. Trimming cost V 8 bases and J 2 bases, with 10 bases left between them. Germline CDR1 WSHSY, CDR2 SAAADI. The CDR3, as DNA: TGCGCCAGCCGCCCAGGGGGCAATCAGCCCCAGCATTTT. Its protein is CASRPGGNQPQHF.

The CDR3 reads CAISEANTNTGELFF. CDR3 sequence (DNA): TGTGCCATCAGTGAGGCTAATACGAACACCGGGGAGCTGTTTTTT. The gene calls are TRBV10-3 and TRBJ2-2; no definite D call. CDR3 length: 15 residues. Deletions cut 2 bases from V and 0 bases from J, with 7 bases between. Looked up from germline, CDR1 is ENHRY and CDR2 is SYGVKD.

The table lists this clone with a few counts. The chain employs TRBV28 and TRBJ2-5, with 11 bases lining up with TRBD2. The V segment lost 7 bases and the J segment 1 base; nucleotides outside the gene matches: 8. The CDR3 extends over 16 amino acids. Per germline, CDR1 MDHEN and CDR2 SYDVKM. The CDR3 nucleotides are TGTGCCAGCACCTCGACGGGACTAGCGGCCCAAGAGACCCAGTACTTC. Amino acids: CASTSTGLAAQETQYF.

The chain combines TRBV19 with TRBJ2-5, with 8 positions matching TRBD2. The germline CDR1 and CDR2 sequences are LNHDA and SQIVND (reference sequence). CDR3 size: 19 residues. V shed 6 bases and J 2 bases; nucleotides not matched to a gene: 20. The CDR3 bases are TGTGCCAGTAGCTCCCGCCGGGTAGCGGGACTAAGGGGGCAAGAGACCCAGTACTTC. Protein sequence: CASSSRRVAGLRGQETQYF.

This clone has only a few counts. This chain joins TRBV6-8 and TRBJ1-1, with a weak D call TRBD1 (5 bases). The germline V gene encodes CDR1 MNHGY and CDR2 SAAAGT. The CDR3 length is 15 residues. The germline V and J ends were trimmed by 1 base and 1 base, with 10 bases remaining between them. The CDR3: CASSYWEGKNTEAFF. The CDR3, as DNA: TGTGCCAGCAGTTACTGGGAGGGGAAGAACACTGAAGCTTTCTTT.

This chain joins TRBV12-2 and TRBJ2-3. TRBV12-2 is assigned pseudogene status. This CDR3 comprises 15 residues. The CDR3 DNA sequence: TGTGCAAGTCGCTTACCGCCCAAAGGAACAGATACGCAGTATTTT. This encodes CASRLPPKGTDTQYF.

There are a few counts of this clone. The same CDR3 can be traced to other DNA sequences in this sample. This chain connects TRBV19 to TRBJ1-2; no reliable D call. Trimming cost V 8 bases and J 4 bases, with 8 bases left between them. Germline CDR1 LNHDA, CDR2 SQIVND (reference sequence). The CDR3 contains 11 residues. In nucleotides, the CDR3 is TGTGCCAGTTCCAGGTCCTATGGCTACACCTTC. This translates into CASSRSYGYTF.